The clone carrying this T cell receptor (beta chain) was seen more than once but under ten times. Its antigen remains unidentified. The data are from a study of vaccination effects on CD4 cells after COVID-19. Study-level results: There was marked clonal contraction among infection- and vaccine-induced clones late after vaccination. Healthy vaccinees' vaccine-induced clones included only 1 of 255 cross-reacting with common cold coronaviruses.

The table came from immunoSEQ multiplex PCR; TCRdb's copy has only in-frame clones and leaves some out. Here the sample spans about 33,000 clones, 72% being singletons. CD4+ T cells specific for antigen were expanded with viral peptide pools by the ViraFEST assay before sequencing. Upon completion of around eleven days in culture, CD4+ T cells were isolated. The vaccine given was either BNT162b2 or mRNA-1273, in two doses. Trimming cost V 2 bases and J 8 bases; bases outside gene matches: 13. Germline values: CDR1 GTSNPN, CDR2 SVGIG (reference sequence). The CDR3 is 16 residues long. The input for sequencing was CD4+ T cells from PBMCs cultured with HCoV-229E spike peptides, taken after COVID-19 vaccination. J is TRBJ1-4 and V is TRBV30; 8 nucleotides align to TRBD1. The TCR originated in a human donor who received a COVID-19 vaccine. The CDR3 bases are TGTGCCTGGAGTCTGTTTGGGGCAGGGGGCCAGGAAAAACTGTTTTTT. It specifies CAWSLFGAGGQEKLFF.